The source of this T cell receptor beta chain is a study of tumor-infiltrating lymphocytes in primary liver carcinoma. The authors made TCR beta cDNA from around 500 ng total RNA with a constant-region primer. Construction of TCR beta libraries relied on three successive nested multiplex PCR rounds employing slightly modified ARM-PCR. The opening two PCR rounds, 10 cycles each, paired TRBV1-TRBV30 forward primers with a C-beta reverse primer. TCRdb ran MiXCR on the multiplex PCR reads and lists one entry per CDR3 protein. The repertoire holds approximately 92,000 distinct CDR3 sequences, with around 68% as singletons. Overall study results and limits: When set against blood, tumors had a significantly higher top-250-clone fraction (p = 0.039). Between tumor regions, pairs overlapped more than tumor-adjacent and tumor-blood pairs did.

From about 19-30 mg of unsorted bulk tissue, DNA and RNA were co-extracted together. For this clonotype: Its matching antigen is unknown. One end of the junction varies from germline; a read error may be responsible.

The CDR3 is 14 residues long. From germline, CDR1 is SGHAT and CDR2 FQNNGV. V and J are TRBV11-2 and TRBJ2-7; possible D gene TRBD2, 6 bases. Sequenced sample: tumor-adjacent normal liver tissue. The receptor comes from a man in his forties with primary liver carcinoma and hepatitis B virus infection. The CDR3 loop reads CASGESRDSYEQYF. The CDR3 coding sequence is TGTGCCAGCGGCGAGAGCCGGGACTCCTATGAGCAGTACTTC.